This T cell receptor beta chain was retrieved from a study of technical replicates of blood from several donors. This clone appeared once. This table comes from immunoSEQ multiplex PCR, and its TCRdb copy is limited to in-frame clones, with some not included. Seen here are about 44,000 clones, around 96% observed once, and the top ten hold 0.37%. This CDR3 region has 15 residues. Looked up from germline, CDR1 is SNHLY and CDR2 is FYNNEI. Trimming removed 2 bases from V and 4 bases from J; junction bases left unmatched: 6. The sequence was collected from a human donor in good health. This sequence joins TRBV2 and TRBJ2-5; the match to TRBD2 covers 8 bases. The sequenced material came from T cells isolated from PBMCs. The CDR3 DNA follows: TGTGCCAGCAGTGAAAACCTGGCGGGAGGAGAGACCCAGTACTTC. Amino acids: CASSENLAGGETQYF.